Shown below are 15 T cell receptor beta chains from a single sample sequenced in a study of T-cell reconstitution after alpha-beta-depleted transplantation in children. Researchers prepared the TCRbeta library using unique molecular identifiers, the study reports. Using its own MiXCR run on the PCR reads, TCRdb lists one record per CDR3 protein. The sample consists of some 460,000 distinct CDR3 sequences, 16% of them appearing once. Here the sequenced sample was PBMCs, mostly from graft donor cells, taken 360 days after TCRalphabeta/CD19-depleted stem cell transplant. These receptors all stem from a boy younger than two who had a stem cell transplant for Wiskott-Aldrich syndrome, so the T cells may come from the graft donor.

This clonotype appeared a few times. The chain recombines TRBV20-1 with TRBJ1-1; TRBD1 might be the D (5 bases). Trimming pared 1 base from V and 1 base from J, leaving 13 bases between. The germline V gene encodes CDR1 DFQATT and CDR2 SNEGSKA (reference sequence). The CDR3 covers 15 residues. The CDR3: CSARGVGRRNTEAFF. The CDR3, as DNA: TGCAGTGCTAGAGGGGTGGGACGGCGGAACACTGAAGCTTTCTTT.

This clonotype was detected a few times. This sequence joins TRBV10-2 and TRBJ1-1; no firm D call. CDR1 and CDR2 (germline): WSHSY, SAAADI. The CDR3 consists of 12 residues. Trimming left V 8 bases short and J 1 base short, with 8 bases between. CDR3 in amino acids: CASWRQNTEAFF. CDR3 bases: TGCGCCAGCTGGAGGCAGAACACTGAAGCTTTCTTT.

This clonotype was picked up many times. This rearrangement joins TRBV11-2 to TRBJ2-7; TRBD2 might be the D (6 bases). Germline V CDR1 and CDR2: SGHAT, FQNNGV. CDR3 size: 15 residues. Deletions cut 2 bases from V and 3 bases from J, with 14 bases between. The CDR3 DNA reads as TGTGCCAGCAGCTTACAAGTAGCGGCACTCTACGAGCAGTACTTC. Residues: CASSLQVAALYEQYF.

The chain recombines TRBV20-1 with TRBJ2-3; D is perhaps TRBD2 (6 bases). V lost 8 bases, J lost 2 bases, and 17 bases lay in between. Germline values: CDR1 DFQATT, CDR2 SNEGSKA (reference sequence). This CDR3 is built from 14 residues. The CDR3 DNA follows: TGCAGTTATGAAGCGGGTCCCTCCACAGATACGCAGTATTTT. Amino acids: CSYEAGPSTDTQYF.

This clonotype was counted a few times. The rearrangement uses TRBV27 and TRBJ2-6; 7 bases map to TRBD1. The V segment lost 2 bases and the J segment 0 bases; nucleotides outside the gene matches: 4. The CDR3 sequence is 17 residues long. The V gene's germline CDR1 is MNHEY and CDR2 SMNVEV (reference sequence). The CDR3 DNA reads TGTGCCAGCAGTTTAACAGGGGTTCGCTCTGGGGCCAACGTCCTGACTTTC. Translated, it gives CASSLTGVRSGANVLTF.

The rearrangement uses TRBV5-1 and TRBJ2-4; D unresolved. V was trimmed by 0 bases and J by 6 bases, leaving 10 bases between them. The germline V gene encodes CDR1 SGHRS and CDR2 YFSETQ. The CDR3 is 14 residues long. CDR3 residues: CASSLAPPGNIQYF. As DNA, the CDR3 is TGCGCCAGCAGCTTGGCCCCACCCGGAAACATTCAGTACTTC.

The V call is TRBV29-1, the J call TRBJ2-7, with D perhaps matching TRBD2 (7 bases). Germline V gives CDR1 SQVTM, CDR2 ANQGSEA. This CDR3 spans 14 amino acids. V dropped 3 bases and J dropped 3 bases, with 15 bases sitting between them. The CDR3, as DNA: TGCAGCGTTGACAGGGGAGCGGGGAGCTACGAGCAGTACTTC. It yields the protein CSVDRGAGSYEQYF.

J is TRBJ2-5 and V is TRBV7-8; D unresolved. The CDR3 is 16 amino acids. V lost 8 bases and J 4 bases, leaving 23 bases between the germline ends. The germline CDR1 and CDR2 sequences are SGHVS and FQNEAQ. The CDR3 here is CASSNSRTNARETQYF. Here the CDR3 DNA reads TGTGCCAGCTCCAACAGTCGTACAAATGCCAGAGAGACCCAGTACTTC. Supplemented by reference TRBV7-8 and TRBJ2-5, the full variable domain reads GAGVSQSPRYKVAKRGQDVALRCDPISGHVSLFWYQQALGQGPEFLTYFQNEAQLDKSGLPSDRFFAERPEGSVSTLKIQRTQQEDSAVYLCASSNSRTNARETQYFGPGTRLLVL.

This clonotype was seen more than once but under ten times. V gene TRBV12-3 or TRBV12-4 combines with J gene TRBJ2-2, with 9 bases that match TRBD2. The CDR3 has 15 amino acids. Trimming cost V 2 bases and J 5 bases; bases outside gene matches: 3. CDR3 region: CASSLYTSGTGELFF. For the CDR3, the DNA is TGTGCCAGCAGTTTATATACTAGCGGGACCGGGGAGCTGTTTTTT.

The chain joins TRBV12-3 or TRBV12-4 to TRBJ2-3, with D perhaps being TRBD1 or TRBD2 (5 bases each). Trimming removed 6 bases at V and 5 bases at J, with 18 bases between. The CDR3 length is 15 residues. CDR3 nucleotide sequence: TGTGCCAGCAGCCCCAGGGACGCCGAAAAAGATACGCAGTATTTT. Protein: CASSPRDAEKDTQYF.

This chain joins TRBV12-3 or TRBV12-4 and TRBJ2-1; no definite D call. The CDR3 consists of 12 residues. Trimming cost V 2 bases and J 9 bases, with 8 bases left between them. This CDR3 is CASSLKWREQFF. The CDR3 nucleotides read TGTGCCAGCAGTTTAAAATGGCGTGAGCAGTTCTTC.

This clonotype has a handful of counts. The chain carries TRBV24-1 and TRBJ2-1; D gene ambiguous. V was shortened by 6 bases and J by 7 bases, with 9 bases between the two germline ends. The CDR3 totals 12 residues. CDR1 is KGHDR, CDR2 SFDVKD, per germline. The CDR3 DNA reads TGTGCCACCAGTTCGGGTTTTAATGAGCAGTTCTTC. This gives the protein CATSSGFNEQFF.

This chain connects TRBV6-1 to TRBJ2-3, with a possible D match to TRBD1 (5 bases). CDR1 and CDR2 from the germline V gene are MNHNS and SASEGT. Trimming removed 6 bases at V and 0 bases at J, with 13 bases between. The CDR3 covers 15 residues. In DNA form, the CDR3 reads TGTGCCAGCAGAGACAGAGGAAGGAGCACAGATACGCAGTATTTT. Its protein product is CASRDRGRSTDTQYF.

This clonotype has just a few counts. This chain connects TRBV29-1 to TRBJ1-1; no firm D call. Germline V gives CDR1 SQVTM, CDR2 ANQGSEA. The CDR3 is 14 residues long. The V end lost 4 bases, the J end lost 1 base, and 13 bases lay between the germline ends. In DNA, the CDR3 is TGCAGCGTTGGCCTCATTAAGGGGAACACTGAAGCTTTCTTT. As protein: CSVGLIKGNTEAFF.

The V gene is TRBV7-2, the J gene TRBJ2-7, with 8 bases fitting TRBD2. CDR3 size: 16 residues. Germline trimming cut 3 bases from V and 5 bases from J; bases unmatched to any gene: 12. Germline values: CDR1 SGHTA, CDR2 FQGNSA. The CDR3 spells CASSFTGDSGKDEQYF. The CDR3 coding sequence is TGTGCCAGCAGCTTTACCGGGGATAGCGGGAAGGACGAGCAGTACTTC.